This T cell receptor beta chain was profiled in a study of blood T cell repertoires in COVID-19. In the original workflow: Nucleated cell number was recorded as an estimate derived from reference gene primer amplification. Assay used: immunoSEQ multiplex PCR; TCRdb lists only in-frame clones, some missing. Clone size and V and J calls were adopted from that table, with D and trimming inferred from the DNA. Among about 260,000 clones listed, around nine tenths were seen once. V lost 4 bases, J lost 7 bases, and 13 bases stayed unmatched. There are 15 residues in the CDR3. Germline CDR1 is SGHNT and CDR2 is YYREEE (reference sequence). This clone was picked up a small number of times.

Sequences were obtained from peripheral blood. The sequence was collected from a middle-aged man with active or convalescent COVID-19. This chain joins TRBV5-4 and TRBJ1-2; 7 bases map to TRBD1. CDR3: CASSPRQGTPPGYTF. CDR3 sequence (DNA): TGTGCCAGCAGCCCACGACAGGGAACCCCGCCTGGCTACACCTTC.